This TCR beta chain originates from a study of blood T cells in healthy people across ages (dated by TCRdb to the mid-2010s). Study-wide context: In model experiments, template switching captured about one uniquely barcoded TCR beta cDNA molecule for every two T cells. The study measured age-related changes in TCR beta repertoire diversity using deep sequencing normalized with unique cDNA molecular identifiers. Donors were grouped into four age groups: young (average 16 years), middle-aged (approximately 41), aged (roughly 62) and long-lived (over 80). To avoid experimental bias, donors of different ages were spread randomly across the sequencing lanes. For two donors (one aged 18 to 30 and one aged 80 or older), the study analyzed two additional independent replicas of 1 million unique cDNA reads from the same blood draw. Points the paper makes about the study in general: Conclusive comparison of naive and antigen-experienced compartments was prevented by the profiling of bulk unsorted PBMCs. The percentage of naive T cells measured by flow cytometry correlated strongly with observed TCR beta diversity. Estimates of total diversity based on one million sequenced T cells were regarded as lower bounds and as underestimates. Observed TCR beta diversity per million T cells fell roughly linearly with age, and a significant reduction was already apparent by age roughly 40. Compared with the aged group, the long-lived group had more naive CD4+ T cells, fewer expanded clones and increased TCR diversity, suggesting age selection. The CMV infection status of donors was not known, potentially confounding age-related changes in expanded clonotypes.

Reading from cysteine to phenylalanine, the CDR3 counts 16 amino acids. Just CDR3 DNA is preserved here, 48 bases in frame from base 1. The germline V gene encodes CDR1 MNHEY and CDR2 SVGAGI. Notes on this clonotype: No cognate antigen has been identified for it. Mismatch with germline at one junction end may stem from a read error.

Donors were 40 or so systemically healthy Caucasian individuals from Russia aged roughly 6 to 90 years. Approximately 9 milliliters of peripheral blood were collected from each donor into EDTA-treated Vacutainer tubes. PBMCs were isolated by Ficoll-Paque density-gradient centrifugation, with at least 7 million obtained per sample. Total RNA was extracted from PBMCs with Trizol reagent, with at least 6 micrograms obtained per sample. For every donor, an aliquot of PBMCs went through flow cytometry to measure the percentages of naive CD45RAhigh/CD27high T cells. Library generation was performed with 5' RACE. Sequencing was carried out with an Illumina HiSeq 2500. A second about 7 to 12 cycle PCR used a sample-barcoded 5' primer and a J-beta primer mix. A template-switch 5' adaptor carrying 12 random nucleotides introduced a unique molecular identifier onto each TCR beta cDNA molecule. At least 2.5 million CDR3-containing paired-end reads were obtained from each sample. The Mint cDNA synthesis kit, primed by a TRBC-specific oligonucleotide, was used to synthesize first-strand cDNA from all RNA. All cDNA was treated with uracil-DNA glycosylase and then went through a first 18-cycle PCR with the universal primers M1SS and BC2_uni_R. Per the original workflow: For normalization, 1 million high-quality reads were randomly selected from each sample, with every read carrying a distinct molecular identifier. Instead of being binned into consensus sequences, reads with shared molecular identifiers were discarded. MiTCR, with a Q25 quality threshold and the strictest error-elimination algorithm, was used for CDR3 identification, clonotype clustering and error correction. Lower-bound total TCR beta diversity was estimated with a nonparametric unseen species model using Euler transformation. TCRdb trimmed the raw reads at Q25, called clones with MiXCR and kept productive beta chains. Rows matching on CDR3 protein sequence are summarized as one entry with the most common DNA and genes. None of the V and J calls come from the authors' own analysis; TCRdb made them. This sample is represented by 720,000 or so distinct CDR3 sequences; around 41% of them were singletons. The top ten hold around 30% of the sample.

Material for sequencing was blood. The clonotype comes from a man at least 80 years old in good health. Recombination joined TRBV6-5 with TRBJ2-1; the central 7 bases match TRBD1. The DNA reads TGTGCCAGCAGTTACTTCGTAGGGGGCGGCTACAACGAGCAGTTCTTC. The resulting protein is CASSYFVGGGYNEQFF.